This T cell receptor (beta chain) was sequenced during a study of blood T cells in healthy people across ages. Using a J-beta primer mix together with a sample-barcoded 5' primer, a second PCR was run for 7 to 11 cycles. Each CDR3 protein gets one entry after TCRdb re-called the 5' RACE reads with MiXCR. Of 650,000 or so distinct CDR3 sequences in the sample, approximately 52% were seen once. The individuals who served as donors were healthy Caucasians living in Russia, aged roughly 6 to 95. In each sample, at least 6.5 million PBMCs were isolated. The CDR3 is 12 residues long. Trimming shortened V by 0 bases and J by 11 bases, and 10 bases separated the two germline ends. Looked up from germline, CDR1 is MGHRA and CDR2 is YSYEKL.

The rearrangement joins TRBV4-1 to TRBJ1-1; no clear D gene. This receptor was obtained from a woman aged 80 or older in good health. The sequenced sample consisted of blood. CDR3 DNA: TGCGCCAGCAGCCAAGAGGCTGGGTTTGCTTTCTTT. It yields the protein CASSQEAGFAFF.